The source of this TCR beta chain is a study of T-cell reconstitution after alpha-beta-depleted transplantation in children. Findings and limits, study-wide: Once a year had passed after transplant, T-cell counts and diversity came mostly from newly produced T cells. By about two months after transplant, alpha-beta T cells reportedly arose from several hundred graft clones that had expanded. After transplant, high TCRbeta diversity at day 60 in some patients arose from surviving recipient T cells and thymic progenitors.

During its preparation, the TCRbeta library received unique molecular identifiers. TCRdb processed the PCR reads anew with MiXCR; each CDR3 protein has one entry. The sample contains 120,000 to 150,000 distinct CDR3 sequences, 8% to 10% of which appear only once. Germline loops: CDR1 ENHRY, CDR2 SYGVKD. This CDR3 comprises 17 residues. Losses at the gene ends were 3 bases for V and 4 bases for J; bases not matched to a gene: 10. In regard to this clonotype: Its antigen is currently unknown.

Sequenced here: PBMCs, mostly from graft donor cells, sampled 180 days after TCRalphabeta/CD19-depleted stem cell transplant. The sequence was collected from a female patient aged 2-9 years who had a stem cell transplant for congenital amegakaryocytic thrombocytopenia, so the T cells may come from the graft donor. The rearrangement links TRBV10-3 to TRBJ2-3; 10 nucleotides line up with TRBD2. The CDR3 nucleotides read TGTGCCATCAGTGATCTGGCTAGCGGGAGTACACCAGATACGCAGTATTTT. The encoded protein is CAISDLASGSTPDTQYF.